Detailed here is one T cell receptor beta chain. This sample is drawn from a study of blood T cell repertoires in COVID-19. Study-wide background: COVID-19 samples, acute and convalescent, were from the United States, Italy and Spain. In each case, the material was cDNA or gDNA derived from T cells, B-cell-depleted T cells, or PBMCs.

Trimming cost V 3 bases and J 3 bases; bases outside gene matches: 6. Germline CDR1 reads WNHNN; CDR2 reads SYGVQD (reference sequence). The CDR3 runs to 16 residues. As originally analysed: Estimation of nucleated cell counts was performed using reference gene primer amplification. The method was immunoSEQ multiplex PCR; TCRdb's version includes in-frame clones alone and lacks a portion of them. Clonal size and the V and J genes are those of that table, whereas D and trimming came from the DNA. The table has 200,000 to 300,000 clones, about 88% seen once; the top ten hold approximately 2%. The specimen sequenced was peripheral blood. This TCR was recovered from a man aged 25-40 years with active or convalescent COVID-19. The chain joins TRBV10-1 to TRBJ2-7; TRBD1 matches at 12 bases. CDR3 sequence (DNA): TGCGCCAGCAGTGATGCCGGGACAGGGGGCATCTACGAGCAGTACTTC. Its translation is CASSDAGTGGIYEQYF.